This TCR beta chain was captured in a study of regulatory T cells in long-lasting Graves disease. Study observations and caveats: Persistent disease exhibited a predilection for TRBV28, TRBJ1-2 and TRBJ2-5. The persistent group shared about 2,600 public clonotypes, more than the 950 to 1,000 shared by new patients. The researchers studied only peripheral blood, not thyroid tissue.

Arm-PCR of CDR3 regions and iRepertoire HTBI primers were used to build TCR beta libraries. Using its own MiXCR run on the multiplex PCR reads, TCRdb lists one record per CDR3 protein. The profile covers 600,000 to 800,000 distinct CDR3 sequences, with around 30% appearing a single time and under 55% taken by the ten largest. Notes on this clonotype: Its antigen is unknown.

This sample's time point: persistent/refractory GD, antithyroid drugs over 5 years with positive TRAb. The TCR library was made from RNA that had been extracted from PBMCs in TRIzol. CDR1 and CDR2 (germline): SGHRS, YFSETQ. The CDR3 covers 14 residues. Trimming removed 3 bases from V and 4 bases from J, with 13 bases in between. Sequenced here: peripheral blood mononuclear cells (PBMCs), sampled when the disease was refractory, from a patient treated with antithyroid drugs. This clonotype was sampled from a female donor with Graves disease. The chain employs TRBV5-1 and TRBJ1-1; possibly TRBD1 for D (6 bases). CDR3 DNA sequence: TGCGCCAGCAGCTACCGTACAGGGAGCACTGAAGCTTTCTTT. Its protein product is CASSYRTGSTEAFF.